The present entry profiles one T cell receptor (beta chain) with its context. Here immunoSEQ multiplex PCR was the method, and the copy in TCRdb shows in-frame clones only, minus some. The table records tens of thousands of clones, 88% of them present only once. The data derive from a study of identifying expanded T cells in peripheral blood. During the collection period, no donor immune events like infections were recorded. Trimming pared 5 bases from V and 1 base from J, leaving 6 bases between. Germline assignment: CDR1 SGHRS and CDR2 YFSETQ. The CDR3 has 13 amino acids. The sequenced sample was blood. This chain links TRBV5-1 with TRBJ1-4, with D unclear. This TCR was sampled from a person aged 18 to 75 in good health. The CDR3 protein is CASRKGTNEKLFF. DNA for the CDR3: TGCGCCAGCAGGAAGGGAACTAATGAAAAACTGTTTTTT.